This note documents a single TCR beta chain sequence. Only in-frame clones appear in the TCRdb table, and some are missing; sequencing was by immunoSEQ multiplex PCR. The profile covers under 300,000 clones, with 83% appearing a single time and 8% to 10% taken by the ten largest. This specimen belongs to a study of blood T cell repertoires in COVID-19. The V gene lost 1 base and the J gene lost 0 bases, with 11 bases spanning the gap. The germline V gene encodes CDR1 KGHSH and CDR2 LQKENI. This CDR3 has 16 residues. V is TRBV18 and J is TRBJ2-3; possible D gene TRBD2, 6 bases. Input material: peripheral blood. This receptor was taken from a woman in her forties or fifties who had recovered from COVID-19. CDR3 amino acids: CASSPRGGVSTDTQYF. The CDR3 coding sequence is TGTGCCAGCTCACCACGGGGCGGGGTGAGCACAGATACGCAGTATTTT.